The 28 T cell receptor beta chains listed next were all sequenced from one sample in a study of spatial heterogeneity in lung cancer (dated by TCRdb to 2018 to 2020). The full study reports these points: The tumor nonsynonymous mutation count correlated with the number of expanded alpha and beta TCRs within the tumor.

The library was prepared using 5' RACE. TCRdb shows the sequencer as NextSeq 500. TCRdb trimmed the raw reads at Q25, called clones with MiXCR and kept productive beta chains. CDR3 protein duplicates are merged, each entry listing the most common genes and DNA. This sample comprises about 3,800 distinct CDR3 sequences, roughly 3.9% of them detected only once. The biggest ten clones account for approximately 51% of the sample. Their antigen targets remain unknown. The time point label, as the study defines it: sample taken at primary tumor resection. This specimen consisted of lung tumor tissue, obtained at surgery. These receptors came from a male donor with early-stage non-small cell lung cancer.

There are many counts of this clonotype. This sequence joins TRBV9 and TRBJ2-1; possibly TRBD2 for D (6 bases). V was trimmed by 2 bases and J by 2 bases, leaving 11 bases between them. The CDR3 extends over 15 amino acids. CDR1 is SGDLS, CDR2 YYNGEE, per germline. As DNA, the CDR3 is TGTGCCAGCAGCGTGTCGGGACTTACCTACAATGAGCAGTTCTTC. As protein: CASSVSGLTYNEQFF.

This clonotype was observed many times. The rearrangement joins TRBV6-6 to TRBJ2-3; tentatively, D is TRBD1 or TRBD2 (6 bases each). The V end lost 6 bases, the J end lost 0 bases, and 10 bases lay between the germline ends. Germline CDR1 and CDR2: MNHNY and SVGAGI (reference sequence). This CDR3 comprises 14 residues. As DNA, the CDR3 is TGTGCCAGCAGGCAGGGGACTAGCACAGATACGCAGTATTTT. This sequence encodes CASRQGTSTDTQYF.

This clonotype was detected many times. The rearrangement joins TRBV2 to TRBJ1-5, with D hard to call. Trimming cost V 5 bases and J 5 bases, with 13 bases left between them. The CDR3 runs 14 residues. Germline CDR1 is SNHLY and CDR2 is FYNNEI. The CDR3, as DNA: TGTGCCAGCAGTTACATGTTATCGGATCAGCCCCAGCATTTT. As protein: CASSYMLSDQPQHF.

This clonotype appeared many times. This rearrangement joins TRBV6-6 to TRBJ2-3, with D maybe TRBD2 (6 bases). The V end was cut by 0 bases, the J end by 7 bases, with 14 bases between. The CDR3 is 15 residues long. Germline V gene data show CDR1 as MNHNY and CDR2 as SVGAGI (reference sequence). The CDR3 protein is CASSYSSEGRNTQYF. The CDR3 DNA reads as TGTGCCAGCAGTTACTCGTCTGAGGGGAGGAATACGCAGTATTTT.

By share, this clonotype counts as medium-sized. The genes are TRBV6-6 and TRBJ1-2, with 8 bases identical to TRBD1. The J segment lost 4 bases and the V segment lost 7 bases, leaving 8 bases of the junction unmatched. Per the germline V gene, CDR1 is MNHNY and CDR2 is SVGAGI (reference sequence). The CDR3 sequence is 14 residues long. The chain's CDR3 is CASIFTGGSYGYTF. The CDR3 nucleotides are TGTGCCAGCATATTCACAGGGGGATCCTATGGCTACACCTTC.

This clonotype is medium-sized by share. The V call is TRBV3-1, the J call TRBJ1-2; D is ambiguous. The CDR3 is 14 amino acids. V was trimmed by 0 bases and J by 7 bases, leaving 12 bases between them. Per germline, CDR1 LGHDT and CDR2 YNNKEL (reference sequence). The CDR3 nucleotides read TGTGCCAGCAGCCAAGATTTAGGAGTTCTTGGCTACACCTTC. Protein product: CASSQDLGVLGYTF.

This clonotype was detected ten times or more. The CDR3: CASSFSGTPYDYGYTF. The CDR3 nucleotides read TGTGCCAGCAGCTTTAGCGGGACCCCGTATGACTATGGCTACACCTTC. The rearrangement links TRBV5-6 to TRBJ1-2; the D gene is possibly TRBD1 (5 bases). The CDR3 totals 16 residues. The V end lost 2 bases, the J end lost 3 bases, and 17 bases lay between the germline ends. Germline CDR1 is SGHDT and CDR2 is YYEEEE. The full variable domain, completed using reference TRBV5-6 and TRBJ1-2, is DAGVTQSPTHLIKTRGQQVTLRCSPKSGHDTVSWYQQALGQGPQFIFQYYEEEERQRGNFPDRFSGHQFPNYSSELNVNALLLGDSALYLCASSFSGTPYDYGYTFGSGTRLTVV.

This clonotype was counted many times. The chain uses TRBV5-1 and TRBJ2-1; TRBD1 might be the D (6 bases). The germline V gene encodes CDR1 SGHRS and CDR2 YFSETQ. Trimming shortened V by 0 bases and J by 12 bases, and 19 bases separated the two germline ends. CDR3 length equals 15 residues. The CDR3 bases are TGCGCCAGCAGCTTGGCAGGGGCGGCCGGTGGTGGGCAGTTCTTC. Translation: CASSLAGAAGGGQFF.

The chain joins TRBV7-2 to TRBJ1-1; unclear D gene. Germline values: CDR1 SGHTA, CDR2 FQGNSA. This CDR3 has 14 amino acids. With 1 base removed from V and 0 bases from J, the gap between germline ends came to 6 bases. CDR3 DNA sequence: TGTGCCAGCAGCTTAGGACGGTTGAACACTGAAGCTTTCTTT. Its translation is CASSLGRLNTEAFF. The full variable domain, its missing parts supplied by reference TRBV7-2 and TRBJ1-1, is GAGVSQSPSNKVTEKGKDVELRCDPISGHTALYWYRQSLGQGLEFLIYFQGNSAPDKSGLPSDRFSAERTGGSVSTLTIQRTQQEDSAVYLCASSLGRLNTEAFFGQGTRLTVV.

The chain uses TRBV9 and TRBJ1-1; TRBD1 might be the D (5 bases). Germline V CDR1 and CDR2: SGDLS, YYNGEE. CDR3 length: 15 residues. Trimming took 0 bases from V and 5 from J, leaving 14 bases between them. The DNA for the CDR3 is TGTGCCAGCAGCGTAGAAGGGGCCGGAGGGACTGAAGCTTTCTTT. It yields the protein CASSVEGAGGTEAFF.

The chain couples TRBV9 to TRBJ2-7; maybe TRBD1 (5 bases). The germline CDR1 and CDR2 sequences are SGDLS and YYNGEE. The CDR3 consists of 16 residues. With 4 bases removed from V and 2 bases from J, the gap between germline ends came to 19 bases. The CDR3: CASSPEARTTPYEQYF. The CDR3 nucleotides read TGTGCCAGCAGCCCCGAGGCGAGGACAACCCCCTACGAGCAGTACTTC.

At least ten counts were recorded for this clonotype. The gene calls are TRBV6-6 and TRBJ2-2; D remains ambiguous. The germline CDR1 and CDR2 sequences are MNHNY and SVGAGI (reference sequence). The CDR3 sequence is 14 residues long. CDR3 sequence: CAVGPSSNTGELFF. Written as DNA, the CDR3 is TGTGCGGTGGGCCCCTCTTCGAACACCGGGGAGCTGTTTTTT.

This clonotype appeared a single time. This chain connects TRBV12-3 or TRBV12-4 to TRBJ2-7; D remains unclear. Trimming removed 1 base from V and 3 bases from J, with 10 bases in between. The CDR3 sequence is 14 residues long. The CDR3 DNA reads as TGTGCCAGCAGTTTAGAACTACCTTTCTACGAGCAGTACTTC. It specifies CASSLELPFYEQYF.

The chain carries TRBV9 and TRBJ2-5; D might be TRBD1 (6 bases). Trimming stripped 3 bases from V and 2 bases from J, with 11 bases between. This CDR3 spans 14 amino acids. Per germline, CDR1 SGDLS and CDR2 YYNGEE. The CDR3 DNA is TGTGCCAGCAGCGGAACAGGGTTTCAAGAGACCCAGTACTTC. Encoded protein: CASSGTGFQETQYF.

This clonotype appeared many times. The rearrangement uses TRBV29-1 and TRBJ2-1, with a possible D match to TRBD2 (6 bases). Trimming stripped 6 bases from V and 8 bases from J, with 26 bases between. Germline V gene sequence: CDR1 SQVTM, CDR2 ANQGSEA. The CDR3 loop spans 16 amino acids. CDR3 loop: CSVGGDRGTPFYEQFF. CDR3 coding DNA: TGCAGCGTGGGGGGTGATCGCGGGACTCCTTTCTATGAGCAGTTCTTC.

This clonotype is medium-sized within its sample. The chain links TRBV13 to TRBJ2-1; D is unresolved. The germline V and J ends were trimmed by 3 bases and 4 bases, with 10 bases remaining between them. Germline V gives CDR1 PRHDT, CDR2 FYEKMQ (reference sequence). The CDR3 has 14 residues. As DNA, the CDR3 is TGTGCCAGCAGCTTGCCCCCTCGATACAATGAGCAGTTCTTC. Translation: CASSLPPRYNEQFF.

This clonotype was counted at least ten times. The genes are TRBV29-1 and TRBJ1-1; D not resolved. The germline V gene has CDR1 SQVTM and CDR2 ANQGSEA. The CDR3 has 10 residues. Trimming removed 4 bases at V and 6 bases at J, with 6 bases between. Here the CDR3 DNA reads TGCAGCGTTGGGGCGGCTGAAGCTTTCTTT. Protein product: CSVGAAEAFF.

This clonotype was observed many times. The V and J genes are TRBV28 and TRBJ2-2; possible D gene TRBD1, 6 bases. The CDR3 spans 16 residues. Trimming left V 1 base short and J 3 bases short, with 12 bases between. CDR1 is MDHEN, CDR2 SYDVKM, per germline. CDR3 residues: CASSLFGTPYTGELFF. For the CDR3, the DNA is TGTGCCAGCAGTTTATTTGGGACACCGTACACCGGGGAGCTGTTTTTT. The variable domain in full, with the rest retrieved from reference TRBV28 and TRBJ2-2, is DVKVTQSSRYLVKRTGEKVFLECVQDMDHENMFWYRQDPGLGLRLIYFSYDVKMKEKGDIPEGYSVSREKKERFSLILESASTNQTSMYLCASSLFGTPYTGELFFGEGSRLTVL.

At least ten counts were recorded for this clonotype. This sequence joins TRBV3-1 and TRBJ2-1; 10 nucleotides line up with TRBD2. The CDR3 totals 16 residues. Germline lookup yields CDR1 LGHDT and CDR2 YNNKEL (reference sequence). Trimming removed 3 bases from V and 0 bases from J; junction bases left unmatched: 2. CDR3 sequence (DNA): TGTGCCAGCAGCCAGGCTAGCGGGAGCTCCTACAATGAGCAGTTCTTC. Its protein product is CASSQASGSSYNEQFF.

Many counts were recorded for this clonotype. An end of the junction differs from the germline gene, which may be a read error. The gene calls are TRBV19 and TRBJ1-1, with a possible D match to TRBD1 (5 bases). Germline-derived CDR1 and CDR2 are LNHDA and SQIVND (reference sequence). The CDR3 extends over 14 amino acids. CDR3 loop: CASRVRELYTEAFF. DNA of the CDR3: TGTGCCAGTAGAGTCAGGGAATTATACACTGAAGCTTTTTTT.

This clonotype qualifies as medium-sized (0.01 to 0.1%). The rearrangement links TRBV4-3 to TRBJ1-5; D is unclear. V was trimmed by 0 bases and J by 7 bases, leaving 10 bases between them. The CDR3 is 14 amino acids. In germline, CDR1 is LGHNA, CDR2 YSLEER. The CDR3 DNA reads TGCGCCAGCAGCCAAGATCTCGCCGACCAGCCCCAGCATTTT. Protein product: CASSQDLADQPQHF.

The V call is TRBV5-1, the J call TRBJ1-5, with D maybe TRBD1 (5 bases). CDR1 and CDR2 from the germline V gene are SGHRS and YFSETQ. The V gene lost 0 bases and the J gene lost 3 bases, with 10 bases spanning the gap. This CDR3 region has 15 residues. The CDR3 region is CASSLVGGNNQPQHF. DNA of the CDR3: TGCGCCAGCAGCTTGGTCGGGGGTAACAATCAGCCCCAGCATTTT.

Ten or more counts support this clonotype. A read error may account for a junction end that differs from germline. The genes are TRBV6-5 and TRBJ2-1, with 10 bases fitting TRBD2. The V gene's germline CDR1 is MNHEY and CDR2 SVGAGI. The CDR3 has 17 residues. The CDR3 loop is CASSYPKSSGGYYEQFF. In DNA, the CDR3 is TGTGCCAGCAGTTACCCCAAGTCTAGCGGGGGCTACTATGAGCAGTTCTTC.

This clonotype has at least ten counts. The chain is built from TRBV6-1 and TRBJ2-3, with TRBD2 matching over 14 bases. The junction had 10 bases not matched to a gene; V was cut back by 4 bases and J by 1 base. CDR1 is MNHNS and CDR2 is SASEGT in the germline V gene. The CDR3 length is 19 residues. The CDR3 sequence: CASSGRLAGGLSGTDTQYF. For the CDR3, the DNA is TGTGCCAGCAGTGGCCGACTAGCGGGGGGGCTATCGGGCACAGATACGCAGTATTTT.

This clonotype has ten or more counts. This CDR3 is CASSLGGRTDTQYF. Written as DNA, the CDR3 is TGTGCCAGCAGCTTAGGGGGACGGACAGATACGCAGTATTTT. The V gene is TRBV11-2, the J gene TRBJ2-3; D may correspond to TRBD1 or TRBD2 (5 bases each). Germline V gives CDR1 SGHAT, CDR2 FQNNGV. The CDR3 extends over 14 amino acids. V was shortened by 1 base and J by 3 bases, with 8 bases between the two germline ends.

This clonotype came up many times. This chain joins TRBV7-9 and TRBJ2-2; unclear D gene. The CDR3 extends over 14 amino acids. Germline V CDR1 and CDR2: SEHNR, FQNEAQ (reference sequence). The V end was cut by 5 bases, the J end by 3 bases, with 10 bases between. This chain's CDR3 is CASSPRSHTGELFF. In DNA, the CDR3 is TGTGCCAGCAGCCCCCGTTCACACACCGGGGAGCTGTTTTTT.

This clonotype came up a few times. The rearrangement joins TRBV2 to TRBJ2-2; tentatively, D is TRBD2 (5 bases). Germline V gene sequence: CDR1 SNHLY, CDR2 FYNNEI. The V and J ends lost 5 bases and 7 bases respectively, with 11 bases between them. The CDR3 runs 13 residues. The CDR3 reads CASSSRRLGELFF. The CDR3 DNA reads TGTGCCAGCAGTTCAAGGAGGCTCGGGGAGCTGTTTTTT.

In this sample, this clonotype is medium-sized. J is TRBJ1-5 and V is TRBV28; 7 positions agree with TRBD1. Trimming at V came to 6 bases and at J to 6 bases, leaving 2 bases not matched to a gene. The CDR3 has 12 amino acids. CDR1 and CDR2 (germline): MDHEN, SYDVKM. The CDR3 region is CASSPGGQPQHF. The CDR3 DNA sequence: TGTGCCAGCAGCCCAGGGGGTCAGCCCCAGCATTTT.